The 7 T cell receptor beta chains below all came from one sample that was sequenced in a study of blood T cell repertoires in COVID-19. The repertoire was sequenced with immunoSEQ multiplex PCR; TCRdb's copy has only in-frame clones and lacks some. The table lists 300,000 to 350,000 clones, 88% of them singletons, with approximately 1% in the top ten. Sequenced input: PBMCs or T cells enriched from blood (not recorded which). The origin of the receptors is a woman younger than 45 who had been exposed to COVID-19.

The CDR3 loop reads CASSPLGQGVDNEQFF. CDR3 nucleotides: TGTGCCAGCAGCCCACTGGGACAGGGGGTTGATAATGAGCAGTTCTTC. The rearrangement links TRBV7-7 to TRBJ2-1; TRBD1 agrees at 11 bases. Germline V gene sequence: CDR1 SSHAT, CDR2 FNYEAQ (reference sequence). The V and J ends lost 5 bases and 7 bases, in that order; junction bases with no gene match: 10. This CDR3 has 16 residues.

V gene TRBV5-4 combines with J gene TRBJ1-2; D is uncertain. This CDR3 comprises 14 residues. Trimming shortened V by 5 bases and J by 2 bases, and 13 bases separated the two germline ends. The germline CDR1 and CDR2 sequences are SGHNT and YYREEE (reference sequence). DNA for the CDR3: TGTGCCAGCAGTCTTGCGGGCGGGAACTATGGCTACACCTTC. Amino acids: CASSLAGGNYGYTF.

The chain joins TRBV18 to TRBJ1-4, with D possibly TRBD1 on 5 matching bases. V shed 3 bases and J shed 12 bases, with 17 bases lying between them. This CDR3 is built from 14 residues. CDR1 KGHSH and CDR2 LQKENI come from the germline V gene. This chain's CDR3 is CASSPLDGPGELFF. The CDR3 DNA reads as TGTGCCAGCTCACCTCTGGACGGGCCGGGGGAACTGTTTTTT. Complete variable domain (other parts from reference TRBV18 and TRBJ1-4): NAGVMQNPRHLVRRRGQEARLRCSPMKGHSHVYWYRQLPEEGLKFMVYLQKENIIDESGMPKERFSAEFPKEGPSILRIQQVVRGDSAAYFCASSPLDGPGELFFGSGTQLSVL.

The CDR3 here is CASSLATQITEAFF. CDR3 bases: TGTGCCAGCAGCTTGGCCACACAGATCACTGAAGCTTTCTTT. V is TRBV5-4 and J is TRBJ1-1; D call uncertain. From germline, CDR1 is SGHNT and CDR2 YYREEE (reference sequence). With 0 bases removed from V and 4 bases from J, the gap between germline ends came to 10 bases. The CDR3 runs to 14 residues.

The chain links TRBV7-8 to TRBJ1-5; no reliable D call. Germline CDR1 SGHVS, CDR2 FQNEAQ. This CDR3 is built from 15 residues. Trimming pared 2 bases from V and 0 bases from J, leaving 8 bases between. CDR3 bases: TGTGCCAGCAGCTTAACAGACCGTAGCAATCAGCCCCAGCATTTT. Translated, it gives CASSLTDRSNQPQHF.

This chain links TRBV11-3 with TRBJ2-7, with unresolved D. Germline V gene sequence: CDR1 SGHNT, CDR2 YENEEA. The CDR3 consists of 13 residues. V lost 1 base, J lost 2 bases, and 6 bases lay in between. In DNA, the CDR3 is TGTGCCAGCAGCTTAGCCAGTACCTACGAGCAGTACTTC. Amino acids: CASSLASTYEQYF.

The genes are TRBV5-1 and TRBJ2-5; no definite D call. From germline, CDR1 is SGHRS and CDR2 YFSETQ. V was shortened by 0 bases and J by 0 bases, with 9 bases between the two germline ends. The CDR3 consists of 15 residues. Here the CDR3 reads CASSLASSYQETQYF. CDR3 coding DNA: TGCGCCAGCAGCTTGGCCTCGAGTTACCAAGAGACCCAGTACTTC.